This is a list of T cell receptor beta chains from one sample in a study of blood T cell repertoires in COVID-19. Data came from immunoSEQ multiplex PCR; TCRdb stores just in-frame clones and leaves some out. The sample has about 180,000 clones; 75% to 80% are singletons. What was sequenced was peripheral blood. The receptors were gathered from a woman aged 70-85 years with acute or convalescent COVID-19. The CDR3 runs from the conserved cysteine through the conserved F or W. The order of the fields is clone size, V gene, D gene, J gene, CDR3 protein, CDR3 DNA. A D gene is named only where the DNA matches it firmly. Size is stated for part of the rows, as once, few or many counts, or as a class when the clone is expanded.

size: .; V: TRBV4-1; D: .; J: TRBJ1-2; CDR3: CATNRQPVPSNYGYTF; DNA: TGCGCCACGAATCGACAGCCCGTGCCCTCTAACTATGGCTACACCTTC
size: .; V: TRBV7-8; D: TRBD2; J: TRBJ2-5; CDR3: CASSPLAGGRQETQYF; DNA: TGTGCCAGCAGCCCCCTAGCGGGAGGCAGGCAAGAGACCCAGTACTTC
size: .; V: TRBV7-2; D: .; J: TRBJ1-6; CDR3: CASRSGPGFSNSPLHF; DNA: TGTGCCAGCAGGTCAGGTCCGGGGTTCAGTAATTCACCCCTCCACTTT
size: .; V: TRBV6-5; D: .; J: TRBJ2-2; CDR3: CASRRNQAAGELFF; DNA: TGTGCCAGCAGAAGGAACCAGGCCGCCGGGGAGCTGTTTTTT
size: .; V: TRBV4-2; D: .; J: TRBJ2-7; CDR3: CASSPPYEQYF; DNA: TGTGCCAGCAGCCCTCCGTACGAGCAGTACTTC
size: .; V: TRBV7-9; D: TRBD1; J: TRBJ1-1; CDR3: CASSIRTGFDTEAFF; DNA: TGTGCCAGCAGCATACGGACAGGGTTTGACACTGAAGCTTTCTTT
size: .; V: TRBV7-2; D: .; J: TRBJ2-7; CDR3: CASSLNPSPRTYEQYF; DNA: TGTGCCAGCAGCTTAAACCCCAGCCCGAGGACCTACGAGCAGTACTTC
size: .; V: TRBV29-1; D: .; J: TRBJ1-3; CDR3: CSASRGTGNTIYF; DNA: TGCAGCGCCTCCAGGGGAACTGGAAACACCATATATTTT
size: few; V: TRBV11-3; D: TRBD1; J: TRBJ2-7; CDR3: CASSLEWTGGIYEQYF; DNA: TGTGCCAGCAGCTTAGAATGGACAGGGGGCATCTACGAGCAGTACTTC
size: .; V: TRBV5-1; D: TRBD2; J: TRBJ2-1; CDR3: CASSPGTSGTEQFF; DNA: TGCGCCAGCAGCCCGGGGACTAGCGGGACTGAGCAGTTCTTC
size: .; V: TRBV6-1; D: TRBD2; J: TRBJ2-7; CDR3: CASSEGTSFSYEQYF; DNA: TGTGCCAGCAGTGAGGGGACTAGTTTTTCCTACGAGCAGTACTTC
size: .; V: TRBV7-8; D: .; J: TRBJ2-1; CDR3: CASSLGSGLNNEQFF; DNA: TGTGCCAGCAGCTTAGGTAGCGGATTAAACAATGAGCAGTTCTTC
size: .; V: TRBV29-1; D: TRBD2; J: TRBJ2-7; CDR3: CSASTSGAYEQYF; DNA: TGCAGCGCGAGTACTAGCGGTGCCTACGAGCAGTACTTC
size: .; V: TRBV12-3/TRBV12-4; D: .; J: TRBJ2-4; CDR3: CASSPPGEDIQYF; DNA: TGTGCCAGCAGCCCGCCTGGGGAGGACATTCAGTACTTC
size: few; V: TRBV6-5; D: TRBD2; J: TRBJ2-5; CDR3: CASSPSGTETQYF; DNA: TGTGCCAGCAGCCCAAGCGGGACGGAGACCCAGTACTTC
size: .; V: TRBV7-2; D: .; J: TRBJ2-3; CDR3: CASSQGADTQYF; DNA: TGTGCCAGCAGCCAAGGAGCAGATACGCAGTATTTT
size: .; V: TRBV19; D: TRBD1; J: TRBJ2-3; CDR3: CASSIGDRGDTQYF; DNA: TGTGCCAGTAGTATTGGCGACAGGGGGGATACGCAGTATTTT
size: .; V: TRBV19; D: .; J: TRBJ2-3; CDR3: CASSIQVRVVPDTQYF; DNA: TGTGCCAGTAGTATACAGGTCCGAGTAGTTCCAGATACGCAGTATTTT
size: .; V: TRBV18; D: TRBD1; J: TRBJ1-2; CDR3: CASSLSTGVYGYTF; DNA: TGTGCCAGCTCACTGTCCACAGGGGTCTATGGCTACACCTTC
size: once; V: TRBV7-8; D: .; J: TRBJ1-5; CDR3: CASSLKGREYSNQPQHF; DNA: TGTGCCAGCAGCTTAAAAGGGAGGGAGTATAGCAATCAGCCCCAGCATTTT
size: .; V: TRBV11-2; D: .; J: TRBJ2-5; CDR3: CASSPGGRRQETQYF; DNA: TGTGCCAGCAGCCCCGGGGGACGGCGACAAGAGACCCAGTACTTC
size: .; V: TRBV11-2; D: .; J: TRBJ2-2; CDR3: CASSLQGRNTGELFF; DNA: TGTGCCAGCAGCTTACAGGGGAGGAACACCGGGGAGCTGTTTTTT
size: .; V: TRBV7-2; D: .; J: TRBJ2-7; CDR3: CASSPTGRVTYEQYF; DNA: TGTGCCAGCAGCCCGACAGGCCGGGTAACCTACGAGCAGTACTTC